One sample yielded the 2 T cell receptor beta chains listed below, sequenced in a study of T-cell reconstitution after alpha-beta-depleted transplantation in children. During its preparation, the TCRbeta library received unique molecular identifiers. TCRdb recomputed calls from the PCR reads with MiXCR, one row per CDR3 protein. The sample consists of 600,000 to 700,000 distinct CDR3 sequences, roughly 15% of them appearing once. Sequenced material: PBMCs from the stem cell graft donor, taken from the stem cell graft. These receptor sequences come from a human donor who donated a stem cell graft to a child with acute myeloid leukemia.

In its sample, this clonotype was seen a few times. The chain combines TRBV20-1 with TRBJ2-1; 7 bases fit TRBD2. J was trimmed by 4 bases and V by 3 bases; bases with no gene match: 15. This CDR3 spans 17 amino acids. CDR1 is DFQATT, CDR2 SNEGSKA, per germline (reference sequence). The CDR3 DNA is TGCAGTGCTAGTCCCGAAGACCTCCGGGGGGATTACAATGAGCAGTTCTTC. Its protein product is CSASPEDLRGDYNEQFF.

In this sample, this clonotype turned up many times. The chain has TRBV7-2 and TRBJ2-7, with 11 positions matching TRBD1. V was clipped by 1 base and J by 7 bases; unmatched bases: 6. Per germline, CDR1 SGHTA and CDR2 FQGNSA. This CDR3 contains 15 residues. The CDR3 nucleotides read TGTGCCAGCAGCTTAGACGGGACAGGGGGAAGGGAGCAGTACGTC. This encodes CASSLDGTGGREQYV.